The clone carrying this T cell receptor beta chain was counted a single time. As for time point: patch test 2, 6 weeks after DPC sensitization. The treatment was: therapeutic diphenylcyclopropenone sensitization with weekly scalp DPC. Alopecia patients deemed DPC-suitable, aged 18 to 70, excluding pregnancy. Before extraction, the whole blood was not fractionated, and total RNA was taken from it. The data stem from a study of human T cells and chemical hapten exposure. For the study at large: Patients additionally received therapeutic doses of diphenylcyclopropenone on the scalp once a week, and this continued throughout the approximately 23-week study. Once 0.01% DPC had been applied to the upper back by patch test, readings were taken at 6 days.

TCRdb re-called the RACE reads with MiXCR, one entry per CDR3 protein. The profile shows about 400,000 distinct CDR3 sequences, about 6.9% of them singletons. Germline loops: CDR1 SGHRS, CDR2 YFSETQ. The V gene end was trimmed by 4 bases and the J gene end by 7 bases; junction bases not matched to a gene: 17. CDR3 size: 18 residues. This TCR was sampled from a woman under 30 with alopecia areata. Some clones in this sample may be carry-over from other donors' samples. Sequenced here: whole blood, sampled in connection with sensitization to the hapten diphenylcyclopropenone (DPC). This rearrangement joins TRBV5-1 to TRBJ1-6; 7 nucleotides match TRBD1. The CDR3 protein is CASSPDTRRDRVNSPLHF. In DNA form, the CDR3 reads TGCGCCAGCAGCCCAGACACAAGGCGGGACAGAGTGAATTCACCCCTCCACTTT.